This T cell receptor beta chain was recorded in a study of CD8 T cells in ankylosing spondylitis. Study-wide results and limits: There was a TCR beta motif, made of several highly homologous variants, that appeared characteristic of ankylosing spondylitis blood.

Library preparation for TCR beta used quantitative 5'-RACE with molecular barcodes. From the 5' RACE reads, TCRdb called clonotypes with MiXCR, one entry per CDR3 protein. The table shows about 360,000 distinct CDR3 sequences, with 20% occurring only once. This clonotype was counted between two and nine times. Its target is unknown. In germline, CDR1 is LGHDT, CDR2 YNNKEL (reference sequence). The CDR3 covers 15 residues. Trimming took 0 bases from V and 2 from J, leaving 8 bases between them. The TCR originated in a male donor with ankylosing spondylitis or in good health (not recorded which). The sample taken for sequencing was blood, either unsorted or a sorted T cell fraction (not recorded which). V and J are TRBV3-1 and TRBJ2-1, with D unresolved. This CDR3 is CASSQDTVAYNEQFF. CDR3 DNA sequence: TGTGCCAGCAGCCAAGATACAGTAGCCTACAATGAGCAGTTCTTC.